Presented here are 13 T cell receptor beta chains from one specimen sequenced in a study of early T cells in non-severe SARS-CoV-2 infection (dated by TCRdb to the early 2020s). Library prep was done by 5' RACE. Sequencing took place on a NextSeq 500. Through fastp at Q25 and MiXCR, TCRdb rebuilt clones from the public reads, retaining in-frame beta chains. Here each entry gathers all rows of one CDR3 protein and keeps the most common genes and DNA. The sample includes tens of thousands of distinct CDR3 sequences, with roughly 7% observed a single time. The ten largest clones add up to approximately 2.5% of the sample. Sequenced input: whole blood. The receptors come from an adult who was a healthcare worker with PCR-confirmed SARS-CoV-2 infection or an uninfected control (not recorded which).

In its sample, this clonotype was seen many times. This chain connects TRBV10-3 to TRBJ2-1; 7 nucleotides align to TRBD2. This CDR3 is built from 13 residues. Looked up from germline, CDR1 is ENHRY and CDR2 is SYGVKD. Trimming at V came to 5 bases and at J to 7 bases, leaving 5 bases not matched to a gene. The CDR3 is CAISRGSGNEQFF. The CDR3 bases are TGTGCCATCAGTCGCGGGAGCGGGAATGAGCAGTTCTTC.

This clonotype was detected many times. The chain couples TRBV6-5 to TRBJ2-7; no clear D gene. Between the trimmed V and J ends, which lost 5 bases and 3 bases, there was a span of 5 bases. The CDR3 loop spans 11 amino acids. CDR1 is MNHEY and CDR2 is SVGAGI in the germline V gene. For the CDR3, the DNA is TGTGCCAGCAGTGATGACTACGAGCAGTACTTC. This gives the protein CASSDDYEQYF.

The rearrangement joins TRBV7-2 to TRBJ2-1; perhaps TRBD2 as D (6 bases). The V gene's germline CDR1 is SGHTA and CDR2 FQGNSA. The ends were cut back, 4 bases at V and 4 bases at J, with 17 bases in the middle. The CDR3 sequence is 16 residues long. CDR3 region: CASSWAAGRLYNEQFF. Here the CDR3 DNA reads TGTGCCAGCAGCTGGGCCGCGGGACGCCTATACAATGAGCAGTTCTTC.

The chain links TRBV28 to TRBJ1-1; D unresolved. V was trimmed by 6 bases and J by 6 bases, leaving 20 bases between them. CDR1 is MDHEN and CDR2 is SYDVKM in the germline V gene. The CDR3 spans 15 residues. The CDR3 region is CASSPTRRDLAEAFF. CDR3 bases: TGTGCCAGCAGCCCCACGAGGAGGGATTTGGCTGAAGCTTTCTTT.

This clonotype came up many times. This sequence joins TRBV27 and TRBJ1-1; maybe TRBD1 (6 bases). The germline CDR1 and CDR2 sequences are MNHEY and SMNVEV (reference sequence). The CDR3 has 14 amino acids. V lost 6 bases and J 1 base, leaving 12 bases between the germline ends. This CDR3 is CASSYRAANTEAFF. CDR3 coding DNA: TGTGCCAGCAGCTACAGGGCGGCGAACACTGAAGCTTTCTTT.

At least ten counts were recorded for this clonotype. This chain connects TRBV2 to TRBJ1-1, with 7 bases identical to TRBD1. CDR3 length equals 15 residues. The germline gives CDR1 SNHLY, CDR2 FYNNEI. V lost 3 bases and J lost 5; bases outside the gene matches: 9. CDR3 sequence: CASSDNRGMGTEAFF. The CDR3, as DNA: TGTGCCAGCAGTGACAACAGGGGAATGGGAACTGAAGCTTTCTTT.

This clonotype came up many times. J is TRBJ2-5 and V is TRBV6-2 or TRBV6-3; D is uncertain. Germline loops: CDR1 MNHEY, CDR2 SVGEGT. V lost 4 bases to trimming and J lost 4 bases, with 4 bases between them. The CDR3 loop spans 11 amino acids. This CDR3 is CASSSAETQYF. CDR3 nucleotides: TGTGCCAGCAGTTCCGCAGAGACCCAGTACTTC.

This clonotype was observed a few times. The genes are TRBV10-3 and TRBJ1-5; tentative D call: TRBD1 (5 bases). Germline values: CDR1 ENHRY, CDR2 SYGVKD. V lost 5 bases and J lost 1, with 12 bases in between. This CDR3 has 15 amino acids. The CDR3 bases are TGTGCCATCAGTTCTGGGACGGAGAGCAATCAGCCCCAGCATTTT. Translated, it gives CAISSGTESNQPQHF.

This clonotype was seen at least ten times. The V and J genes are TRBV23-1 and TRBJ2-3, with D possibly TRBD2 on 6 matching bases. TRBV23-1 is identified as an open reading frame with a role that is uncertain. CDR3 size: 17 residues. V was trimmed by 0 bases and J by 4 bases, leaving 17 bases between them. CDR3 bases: TGCGCCAGCAGTCAATCAGAGAGACCGGGAGTCCCAGATACGCAGTATTTT. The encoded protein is CASSQSERPGVPDTQYF.

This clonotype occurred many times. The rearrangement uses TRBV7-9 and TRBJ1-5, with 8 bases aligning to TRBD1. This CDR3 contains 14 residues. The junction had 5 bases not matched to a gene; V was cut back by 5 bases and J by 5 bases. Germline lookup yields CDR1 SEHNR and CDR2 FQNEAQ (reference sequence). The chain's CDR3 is CASSPGQGHQPQHF. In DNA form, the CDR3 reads TGTGCCAGCAGCCCCGGACAGGGACATCAGCCCCAGCATTTT.

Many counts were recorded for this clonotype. The DNA for the CDR3 is TGCAGTGCTAGAGTGGTTGCAGATAATGGCTACACCTTC. Translated, it gives CSARVVADNGYTF. The V and J genes are TRBV20-1 and TRBJ1-2; D is unclear. The CDR3 extends over 13 amino acids. Trimming removed 1 base at V and 6 bases at J, with 12 bases between. The germline V gene has CDR1 DFQATT and CDR2 SNEGSKA (reference sequence).

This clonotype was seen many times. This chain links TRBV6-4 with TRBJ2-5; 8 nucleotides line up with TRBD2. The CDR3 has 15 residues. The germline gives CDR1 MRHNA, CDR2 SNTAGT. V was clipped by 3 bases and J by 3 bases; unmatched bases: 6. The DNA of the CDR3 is TGTGCCAGCAGTGAATGGGGACTAGAGAAAGAGACCCAGTACTTC. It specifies CASSEWGLEKETQYF.

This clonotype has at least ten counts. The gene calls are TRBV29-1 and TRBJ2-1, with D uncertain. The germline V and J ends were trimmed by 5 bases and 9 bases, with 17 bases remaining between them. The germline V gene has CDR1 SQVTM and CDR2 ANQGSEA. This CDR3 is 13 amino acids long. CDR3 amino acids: CSVKKIRDGEQFF. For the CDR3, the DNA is TGCAGCGTTAAGAAAATTAGGGATGGTGAGCAGTTCTTC.